These 16 T cell receptor beta chains were all obtained from the same sample, sequenced in a study of beta chain features in type 1 diabetes. Expressed TCRB transcripts were sequenced, since all the RNA that had been isolated was reverse transcribed. TCRdb's copy holds only in-frame clones and misses some; the assay was immunoSEQ multiplex PCR. The repertoire holds 450,000 or so clones, with about 10% as singletons. The material sequenced was naive CD4+ T cells from blood. These receptors were obtained from a woman between 18 and 29 years old in good health.

This clone was detected only a few times. The V and J genes are TRBV7-8 and TRBJ1-5; 7 positions match TRBD1. V lost 5 bases to trimming and J lost 0 bases; unmatched junction nucleotides: 13. The CDR3 covers 18 residues. The germline V gene has CDR1 SGHVS and CDR2 FQNEAQ. The CDR3 sequence is CASSPRGTLDYSNQPQHF. As DNA, the CDR3 is TGTGCCAGCAGCCCCAGGGGGACCTTAGATTATAGCAATCAGCCCCAGCATTTT.

The V call is TRBV7-9, the J call TRBJ1-1, with 8 bases aligning to TRBD1. Trimming took 2 bases from V and 6 from J; bases not matched to a gene: 14. CDR3 size: 17 residues. The V gene's germline CDR1 is SEHNR and CDR2 FQNEAQ (reference sequence). CDR3 sequence reads: CASSLRQQGTGIPEAFF. The CDR3 DNA sequence: TGTGCCAGCAGCTTACGACAACAGGGGACAGGAATCCCTGAAGCTTTCTTT. The whole variable domain, filled in from reference TRBV7-9 and TRBJ1-1, reads DTGVSQNPRHKITKRGQNVTFRCDPISEHNRLYWYRQTLGQGPEFLTYFQNEAQLEKSRLLSDRFSAERPKGSFSTLEIQRTEQGDSAMYLCASSLRQQGTGIPEAFFGQGTRLTVV.

The gene calls are TRBV30 and TRBJ2-2; possibly TRBD2 for D (5 bases). The CDR3 runs 13 residues. Per the germline V gene, CDR1 is GTSNPN and CDR2 is SVGIG (reference sequence). V was cut by 3 bases and J by 5 bases, with 10 bases left in between. CDR3 bases: TGTGCCTGGAGGATCCCGGGGACCGGGGAGCTGTTTTTT. Protein product: CAWRIPGTGELFF.

The chain joins TRBV9 to TRBJ2-5; 9 bases map to TRBD1. This CDR3 is built from 17 residues. V shed 3 bases and J 2 bases; nucleotides not matched to a gene: 11. The germline CDR1 and CDR2 sequences are SGDLS and YYNGEE. DNA of the CDR3: TGTGCCAGCAGCGACGGACAGGGGATCCGAGTGCAAGAGACCCAGTACTTC. It translates to CASSDGQGIRVQETQYF. The whole variable domain, remainder taken from reference TRBV9 and TRBJ2-5, is DSGVTQTPKHLITATGQRVTLRCSPRSGDLSVYWYQQSLDQGLQFLIQYYNGEERAKGNILERFSAQQFPDLHSELNLSSLELGDSALYFCASSDGQGIRVQETQYFGPGTRLLVL.

The table lists this clone with a few counts. The rearrangement joins TRBV6-4 to TRBJ1-1, with D possibly being TRBD1 (6 bases). Trimming stripped 6 bases from V and 3 bases from J, with 11 bases between. Germline lookup yields CDR1 MRHNA and CDR2 SNTAGT. The CDR3 length is 13 residues. CDR3 amino acids: CASSAGTHTEAFF. CDR3 nucleotides: TGTGCCAGCAGCGCCGGGACACACACTGAAGCTTTCTTT.

There are a few counts of this clone. CDR3 residues: CASSRNRAGGLEKLFF. Written as DNA, the CDR3 is TGCGCCAGCAGCCGTAACAGGGCGGGGGGTTTAGAAAAACTGTTTTTT. V and J are TRBV4-1 and TRBJ1-4, with a tentative D call TRBD1 (6 bases). Trimming pared 4 bases from V and 8 bases from J, leaving 20 bases between. The CDR3 runs to 16 residues. Germline V lookup: CDR1 MGHRA, CDR2 YSYEKL.

The table lists this clone with a few counts. The J gene is TRBJ2-1, the V gene TRBV5-1; possibly TRBD2 for D (5 bases). This CDR3 region has 12 residues. V was trimmed by 6 bases and J by 8 bases, leaving 12 bases between them. Germline V lookup: CDR1 SGHRS, CDR2 YFSETQ. This chain's CDR3 is CASNRAGDEQFF. For the CDR3, the DNA is TGCGCCAGCAACCGGGCCGGGGATGAGCAGTTCTTC.

This clone has only a few counts. This sequence joins TRBV27 and TRBJ2-2, with D possibly called TRBD1 or TRBD2 (5 bases each). Trimming pared 7 bases from V and 3 bases from J, leaving 12 bases between. The CDR3 extends over 14 amino acids. Germline V gene lookup returns CDR1 MNHEY and CDR2 SMNVEV (reference sequence). The CDR3 bases are TGTGCCAGCACCCCTGGGACCGACACCGGGGAGCTGTTTTTT. Protein product: CASTPGTDTGELFF.

This clone turned up a few times. The chain employs TRBV7-9 and TRBJ1-4, with 7 bases that match TRBD1. J was trimmed by 4 bases and V by 5 bases; bases with no gene match: 7. Germline CDR1 is SEHNR and CDR2 is FQNEAQ (reference sequence). The CDR3 loop spans 15 amino acids. The CDR3 protein is CASSLATGINEKLFF. The CDR3 bases are TGTGCCAGCAGCCTCGCGACAGGGATTAATGAAAAACTGTTTTTT.

This clone was observed a few times. V gene TRBV7-9 combines with J gene TRBJ2-1; TRBD2 agrees at 12 bases. Germline CDR1 reads SEHNR; CDR2 reads FQNEAQ (reference sequence). This CDR3 is 15 amino acids long. V lost 5 bases to trimming and J lost 14 bases; unmatched junction nucleotides: 13. The CDR3 here is CASSQLTSGRTWEFF. CDR3 bases: TGTGCCAGCAGCCAACTAACTAGCGGGAGGACCTGGGAGTTCTTC.

The rearrangement joins TRBV7-2 to TRBJ1-5, with D possibly matching TRBD1 (5 bases). This CDR3 comprises 16 residues. V dropped 0 bases and J dropped 1 base, with 10 bases sitting between them. Germline lookup yields CDR1 SGHTA and CDR2 FQGNSA. CDR3 coding DNA: TGTGCCAGCAGCTTAGCCGGGGGGTGGAGCAATCAGCCCCAGCATTTT. This translates into CASSLAGGWSNQPQHF.

This chain uses TRBV7-2 with TRBJ2-3; no definite D call. Germline V gives CDR1 SGHTA, CDR2 FQGNSA. The V and J ends lost 2 bases and 6 bases respectively, with 9 bases between them. This CDR3 spans 13 amino acids. CDR3 coding DNA: TGTGCCAGCAGCTTATTGGATATCGATACGCAGTATTTT. It yields the protein CASSLLDIDTQYF.

The V gene is TRBV2, the J gene TRBJ2-5; 9 bases align to TRBD1. This CDR3 is built from 17 residues. Germline V CDR1 and CDR2: SNHLY, FYNNEI. V lost 0 bases to trimming and J lost 2 bases; unmatched junction nucleotides: 7. The CDR3 here is CASSEAFRDRVQETQYF. DNA for the CDR3: TGTGCCAGCAGTGAAGCCTTCCGGGACAGGGTGCAAGAGACCCAGTACTTC.

This clone has only one observation. The chain combines TRBV5-4 with TRBJ2-3; no firm D call. V shed 3 bases and J shed 1 base, with 15 bases lying between them. The germline CDR1 and CDR2 sequences are SGHNT and YYREEE (reference sequence). This CDR3 has 16 amino acids. The chain's CDR3 is CASSYRSYWGTDTQYF. As DNA, the CDR3 is TGTGCCAGCAGCTACAGATCCTATTGGGGCACAGATACGCAGTATTTT.

This chain joins TRBV28 and TRBJ2-3; D may be TRBD2 (5 bases). CDR1 and CDR2 (germline): MDHEN, SYDVKM. The V gene lost 8 bases and the J gene lost 2 bases, with 20 bases spanning the gap. The CDR3 spans 16 residues. CDR3 coding DNA: TGTGCCAGCGTGGTGGGTGCGGGTGGATCCACAGATACGCAGTATTTT. Translating gives CASVVGAGGSTDTQYF.

There are a few counts of this clone. The chain recombines TRBV2 with TRBJ1-2; possible D gene TRBD1, 5 bases. Trimming shortened V by 7 bases and J by 2 bases, and 14 bases separated the two germline ends. This CDR3 contains 14 residues. The V gene's germline CDR1 is SNHLY and CDR2 FYNNEI. CDR3 in DNA: TGTGCCAGCATTCTTAGTCGACAGAACTATGGCTACACCTTC. Its translation: CASILSRQNYGYTF.